The source of this TCR beta chain is a study of control samples from healthy donors and cancer patients. The method was immunoSEQ multiplex PCR; TCRdb's version includes in-frame clones alone and lacks a portion of them. Here the sample table reports fewer than 250,000 clones. Germline V gene sequence: CDR1 LGHDT, CDR2 YNNKEL (reference sequence). CDR3 length: 13 amino acids. Trimming stripped 5 bases from V and 2 bases from J, with 10 bases between. The source is a woman in her 30s in good health. Material for sequencing was blood. The rearrangement links TRBV3-1 (or the pseudogene TRBV3-2) to TRBJ2-7; D is unclear. The CDR3 region is CASSSTLPYEQYF. In DNA form, the CDR3 reads TGTGCCAGCAGCTCCACGCTGCCCTACGAGCAGTACTTC.